One and the same sample provided the 3 T cell receptor beta chains below, sequenced in a study of T cell changes during pregnancy in multiple sclerosis. Clones were sequenced by immunoSEQ multiplex PCR, and TCRdb holds only the in-frame ones, with some missing. The sample consists of about 76,000 clones, roughly 94% of them appearing once. The sample was peripheral blood, taken in the third trimester of pregnancy. The receptor source for this set is a female donor with multiple sclerosis, enrolled in a pregnancy study.

CDR3 region: CASSPRTGGIEPQHF. The CDR3 coding sequence is TGTGCCAGTAGTCCTCGGACAGGGGGCATAGAGCCCCAGCATTTT. The V call is TRBV19, the J call TRBJ1-5; 11 nucleotides line up with TRBD1. The CDR3 loop spans 15 amino acids. The V segment lost 5 bases and the J segment 8 bases; nucleotides outside the gene matches: 8. Germline-derived CDR1 and CDR2 are LNHDA and SQIVND (reference sequence).

The genes are TRBV6-5 and TRBJ2-7, with 10 bases fitting TRBD1. The germline V gene encodes CDR1 MNHEY and CDR2 SVGAGI. The V gene end was trimmed by 5 bases and the J gene end by 1 base; junction bases not matched to a gene: 2. The CDR3 has 14 amino acids. Written as DNA, the CDR3 is TGTGCCAGCAGTCGGGGACAGGGGTCCTACGAGCAGTACTTC. Translating it yields CASSRGQGSYEQYF.

This chain's CDR3 is CASSYNGQYGYTF. The CDR3 coding sequence is TGTGCCAGCAGTTACAATGGACAGTATGGCTACACCTTC. V gene TRBV6-5 combines with J gene TRBJ1-2; D is perhaps TRBD1 (6 bases). This CDR3 is 13 amino acids long. Germline lookup yields CDR1 MNHEY and CDR2 SVGAGI. V lost 2 bases and J lost 5, with 9 bases in between.